This TCR beta chain was found in a study of post-analysis software for immune sequencing data (dated by TCRdb to between 2014 and 2016). Some background on the complete study: Relapsing-remitting, secondary progressive and progressive-relapsing multiple sclerosis were recorded as disease courses, and subtype annotation was lacking for some patients. The patient repertoires were compared against about a dozen previously published healthy control repertoires obtained from donors aged about 6 to 28 years. A subset of samples was prepared in parallel using single-end sample barcoding, then pooled and co-amplified after Illumina adapter ligation. Study-wide conclusions, independent of this receptor: The control group was slightly older than the multiple sclerosis patient group. Normalized Chao1 diversity was significantly lower in multiple sclerosis patients than controls, suggesting substantial peripheral T-cell clonal expansion. Direct clustering with F measure revealed strong co-clustering of samples prepared in the same batch, which led to a batch-effect correction. Patients showed significantly higher frequencies than controls for about five TRBV segments, among them TRBV5-6, TRBV5-1 and TRBV20-1.

A note on this clonotype: Its binding antigen is unknown. No much larger clonotype is one base removed from it; base qualities were not supplied.

The library was built by means of PCR. The sequencing machine was an Illumina HiSeq 2500. To reduce PCR and sequencing biases, unique molecular identifiers were incorporated into the TCR beta cDNA libraries. Per 1 to 10 million input T cells, some 500,000 cDNA molecules were obtained, such that each molecule approximated one T cell. Patient libraries were prepared and sequenced with the same protocol used for the earlier healthy control dataset. Within a given batch, samples were prepared together, multiplexed and sequenced on the same HiSeq lane. For the original study's pipeline: Raw barcoded reads were processed with MIGEC, and single-read molecular identifier groups were discarded before consensus assembly and CDR3 extraction. VDJtools was used for post-analysis of the clonotype tables, and diversity was normalized by down-sampling every dataset to the size of the smallest sample. To correct batch-related cross-sample contamination, repertoire overlap clustering matched CDR3 amino acid sequences but not nucleotide sequences. In TCRdb, the public reads were trimmed at Q25 with fastp and aligned with MiXCR, with productive beta chains retained. Entries are consolidated by CDR3 protein sequence, retaining the most common genes and DNA. TCRdb assigned the V and J calls; the authors' analysis was not used. The sample has roughly 730,000 distinct CDR3 sequences on record, 25% to 30% of them singletons. Together, the top ten hold about 0.5% of the sample.

The CDR3 spans 13 residues, from the cysteine through the phenylalanine. Just CDR3 DNA is preserved here, 39 bases in frame from base 1. The V end loses 4 bases and the J end loses 4 bases, and a stretch of 12 bases separates them. Taken from the germline V gene, the CDR1 and CDR2 loops are SGHRS and YFSETQ. TCR beta repertoires were profiled from peripheral blood of approximately 13 young patients with multiple sclerosis to demonstrate the VDJtools post-analysis software. The multiple sclerosis patients were children and adolescents between roughly 6 and 16 years of age. This sequence uses TRBV5-1 and TRBJ2-7, and TRBD1 may be the D gene, going by 6 matching bases. This clonotype originated in a girl between 10 and 17 years old with multiple sclerosis. The sample comprised blood. Here the CDR3 is given as CASSAAGDYEQYF. The nucleotide sequence reads as follows: TGCGCCAGCAGCGCCGCAGGGGATTACGAGCAGTACTTC.